A single sample gave rise to the 17 T cell receptor beta chains below, sequenced in a study of T cell clonality in common variable immunodeficiency. Clones were read by immunoSEQ multiplex PCR, and TCRdb kept only the in-frame ones, dropping some. The sample lists some 60,000 clones, none appearing once, the ten largest making up about 1.5%. The material sequenced was peripheral blood mononuclear cells. Every receptor here comes from a person between 18 and 69 years old in good health.

This clone was detected many times. The read ends 3 residues shy of where the CDR3 ends; the end is completed using the germline J gene. This chain connects TRBV7-2 to TRBJ2-1; D unresolved. The germline V gene has CDR1 SGHTA and CDR2 FQGNSA. This CDR3 contains 13 residues. Trimming shortened V by 1 base and J by 6 bases, and 7 bases separated the two germline ends. The CDR3 here is CASSLGPVNEQFF. The sequenced part of the CDR3 DNA is TGTGCCAGCAGCTTAGGTCCTGTCAATGAG. Full variable domain (rest looked up from reference TRBV7-2 and TRBJ2-1): GAGVSQSPSNKVTEKGKDVELRCDPISGHTALYWYRQSLGQGLEFLIYFQGNSAPDKSGLPSDRFSAERTGGSVSTLTIQRTQQEDSAVYLCASSLGPVNEQFFGPGTRLTVL.

This clone was recorded at least ten times. The read gets to within 3 residues of the CDR3 end, and the germline J gene fills in the rest. V is TRBV7-8 and J is TRBJ2-7; D perhaps matches TRBD1 (5 bases). There are 16 residues in the CDR3. Germline loops: CDR1 SGHVS, CDR2 FQNEAQ. The V and J ends lost 3 bases and 3 bases respectively, with 18 bases between them. CDR3 region: CASSFLRQSQLYEQYF. CDR3 DNA (partial): TGTGCCAGCAGCTTCCTTCGACAGTCACAACTCTACGAG.

This clone was counted ten times or more. The sequence runs out 3 residues before the end of the CDR3; the remainder is reconstructed from the germline J gene. The chain joins TRBV9 to TRBJ2-3, with 7 bases fitting TRBD2. Germline CDR1 SGDLS, CDR2 YYNGEE. This CDR3 contains 17 residues. V lost 0 bases and J lost 3; bases outside the gene matches: 10. The CDR3 here is CASSVGGQAGLTDTQYF. CDR3 DNA (partial): TGTGCCAGCAGCGTAGGCGGTCAAGCGGGGTTGACAGATACG.

This clone was observed at least ten times. Read data end 3 residues before the CDR3 end; the end is taken from the germline J gene. This chain uses TRBV2 with TRBJ2-3, with 8 bases fitting TRBD1. The CDR3 runs to 13 residues. Per the germline V gene, CDR1 is SNHLY and CDR2 is FYNNEI. Losses at the gene ends were 9 bases for V and 2 bases for J; bases not matched to a gene: 4. CDR3 protein: CASVGQDTDTQYF. The DNA read from the CDR3 is TGTGCCAGTGTGGGACAGGACACAGATACG.

In this sample, this clone turned up many times. The CDR3 is cut off 3 residues early in the read; its end comes from the germline J gene. The J gene is TRBJ2-5, the V gene TRBV13; D not certain. Germline-derived CDR1 and CDR2 are PRHDT and FYEKMQ (reference sequence). Between the trimmed V and J ends, which lost 6 bases and 1 base, there was a span of 12 bases. The CDR3 sequence is 14 residues long. CDR3 DNA, as far as it was read: TGTGCCAGCAGGCGCCTCTGGGCCCAAGAGACC. The encoded protein is CASRRLWAQET. The CDR3 in its entirety is CASRRLWAQETQYF.

At least ten counts were recorded for this clone. The read ends 3 residues early relative to the CDR3; the germline J gene fills the gap. This chain connects TRBV6-4 to TRBJ2-1, with D possibly TRBD2 on 5 matching bases. Germline-derived CDR1 and CDR2 are MRHNA and SNTAGT. The CDR3 consists of 12 residues. The CDR3 spells CSPGVLRDEQFF. Partial CDR3 DNA: TGTAGCCCCGGGGTACTAAGAGATGAG.

This clone has at least ten counts. The read is 3 residues too short to cover the CDR3 end, so that end is filled in from the germline J gene. The rearrangement uses TRBV7-9 and TRBJ2-7, with TRBD1 as a possible D gene (5 bases). This CDR3 comprises 15 residues. Trimming stripped 3 bases from V and 0 bases from J, with 12 bases between. Germline V gene sequence: CDR1 SEHNR, CDR2 FQNEAQ (reference sequence). CDR3 protein: CASSFSAGHSYEQYF. The sequenced part of the CDR3 DNA is TGTGCCAGCAGCTTTTCCGCAGGACACTCCTACGAG.

This clone has ten or more counts. The read falls 3 residues short of the CDR3 end, and the missing part is taken from the germline J gene. This rearrangement joins TRBV5-5 to TRBJ1-2; 8 bases match TRBD1. This CDR3 contains 14 residues. The V segment lost 3 bases and the J segment 7 bases; nucleotides outside the gene matches: 8. The germline V gene has CDR1 SGHKS and CDR2 YYEKEE (reference sequence). CDR3 bases read: TGTGCCAGCAGCTCGGGCGGAGGGACAGGTGGC. Its translation: CASSSGGGTGG. The entire CDR3 is CASSSGGGTGGYTF. Full variable domain (rest looked up from reference TRBV5-5 and TRBJ1-2): DAGVTQSPTHLIKTRGQQVTLRCSPISGHKSVSWYQQVLGQGPQFIFQYYEKEERGRGNFPDRFSARQFPNYSSELNVNALLLGDSALYLCASSSGGGTGGYTFGSGTRLTVV.

This clone has a count of ten or more. Read data end 3 residues before the CDR3 end; the end is taken from the germline J gene. The chain couples TRBV20-1 to TRBJ1-4; tentatively, D is TRBD1 (5 bases). V lost 6 bases and J lost 3, with 14 bases in between. The CDR3 extends over 14 amino acids. Germline assignment: CDR1 DFQATT and CDR2 SNEGSKA (reference sequence). This chain's CDR3 is CSALRGGANEKLFF. The sequenced part of the CDR3 DNA is TGCAGTGCCCTACGCGGGGGGGCTAATGAAAAA.

Many counts were recorded for this clone. The CDR3 is CASSFSGRETQYF. The covered CDR3 bases are TGTGCCAGCAGCTTTAGCGGGAGAGAGACC. This rearrangement joins TRBV7-3 to TRBJ2-5, with TRBD2 matching over 9 bases. The read falls 3 residues short of the CDR3 end, and the missing part is taken from the germline J gene. CDR1 is SGHTA, CDR2 FQGTGA, per germline. This CDR3 contains 13 residues. Trimming removed 3 bases from V and 4 bases from J; junction bases left unmatched: 0.

This clone has at least ten counts. Read sequence stops 3 residues before the CDR3 end, and the germline J gene provides the missing end. The rearrangement links TRBV18 to TRBJ2-3; tentatively, D is TRBD1 (6 bases). The V end lost 5 bases, the J end lost 8 bases, and 29 bases lay between the germline ends. The CDR3 runs to 18 residues. Germline V lookup: CDR1 KGHSH, CDR2 LQKENI. This CDR3 reads CASSFTPITQGRGGTQYF. CDR3 bases read: TGTGCCAGCTCATTTACCCCCATAACTCAGGGGCGCGGAGGTACG.

Ten or more counts support this clone. The CDR3 end is not reached by the read, which stops 3 residues before it; the germline J gene fills it in. The chain is built from TRBV13 and TRBJ2-1, with D possibly being TRBD2 (6 bases). V was cut by 2 bases and J by 5 bases, with 13 bases left in between. The CDR3 is made up of 15 amino acids. Germline assignment: CDR1 PRHDT and CDR2 FYEKMQ (reference sequence). CDR3 residues: CASSLRFAGNNEQFF. The part of the CDR3 DNA that was read is TGTGCCAGCAGCTTACGGTTTGCGGGAAACAATGAG.

This clone was recorded many times. The read is 3 residues too short to cover the CDR3 end, so that end is filled in from the germline J gene. This chain joins TRBV29-1 and TRBJ2-2; 7 bases align to TRBD1. Trimming took 4 bases from V and 5 from J; bases not matched to a gene: 10. The length of the CDR3 is 15 residues. Germline values: CDR1 SQVTM, CDR2 ANQGSEA. The CDR3 loop is CSVVHQAGGTGELFF. CDR3 DNA (partial): TGCAGCGTTGTGCATCAGGCAGGGGGAACCGGGGAG.

This clone appeared many times. The CDR3 extends 3 residues past the end of the read, so its final part is completed from the germline J gene. The V and J genes are TRBV7-9 and TRBJ2-1; D possibly corresponds to TRBD2 (5 bases). From germline, CDR1 is SEHNR and CDR2 FQNEAQ (reference sequence). This CDR3 spans 13 amino acids. V was trimmed by 3 bases and J by 8 bases, leaving 11 bases between them. CDR3 region: CASSFHAGYEQFF. The sequenced part of the CDR3 DNA is TGTGCCAGCAGCTTTCATGCGGGCTATGAG.

This clone was counted at least ten times. Read sequence stops 3 residues before the CDR3 end, and the germline J gene provides the missing end. This chain connects TRBV28 to TRBJ2-7; D may be TRBD1 (6 bases). CDR3 size: 14 residues. V lost 3 bases, J lost 0 bases, and 9 bases lay in between. From germline, CDR1 is MDHEN and CDR2 SYDVKM. The CDR3 DNA, read in part, is TGTGCCAGCAGTTTTAGGGGGATCTCCTACGAG. Translated, it gives CASSFRGISYE. The full CDR3 sequence reads CASSFRGISYEQYF.

This clone was recorded many times. The sequenced fragment ends 3 residues before the CDR3 boundary, so the rest is inferred from the germline J gene. The J gene is TRBJ1-1, the V gene TRBV10-1, with TRBD1 matching over 8 bases. The CDR3 consists of 15 residues. Germline-derived CDR1 and CDR2 are WNHNN and SYGVQD (reference sequence). J gave up 0 bases and V 6 bases, and 6 bases lay outside the gene matches. The DNA read from the CDR3 is TGCGCCAGCAGCGAAGAACAGGGGGTGAACACTGAA. Translating gives CASSEEQGVNTE. The CDR3 in its entirety is CASSEEQGVNTEAFF.

This clone was found many times. The read comes to an end 3 residues before the CDR3 does, leaving the germline J gene to fill in the end. V usage is TRBV19 and J usage is TRBJ2-6; TRBD1 matches at 7 bases. Germline-derived CDR1 and CDR2 are LNHDA and SQIVND (reference sequence). CDR3 size: 20 residues. The V segment lost 7 bases and the J segment 4 bases; nucleotides outside the gene matches: 22. CDR3 DNA, as far as it was read: TGTGCCAGTACCAAAGGATTCCTGACAGGGAACTCTGCCGGGGCCAACGTC. The encoded protein is CASTKGFLTGNSAGANV. The whole CDR3 protein reads CASTKGFLTGNSAGANVLTF.